These T cell receptor beta chains were read from a single sample in a study of Graves' ophthalmopathy and Graves' hyperthyroidism. One entry per CDR3 protein, called by TCRdb with MiXCR from the multiplex PCR reads. This sample has over 150,000 distinct CDR3 sequences, with less than 45% found just once. Sample: peripheral blood. The origin of the receptors is a woman in her forties with Graves' ophthalmopathy. CDR3s include the opening cysteine and the closing phenylalanine or tryptophan. A D gene is named only where the DNA matches it firmly. Expanded clones are given a class, and other clones once, few, many or no size at all.

>TRBJ2-7|TRBD1|TRBV29-1|.
TGCAGCGTCGAGACAGGGCACGAGCAGTACTTC
CSVETGHEQYF
>TRBJ1-2|TRBD1|TRBV28|many
TGTGCCAGCAGCGGTCCCGGGACAGCTCACTATGGCTACACCTTC
CASSGPGTAHYGYTF
>TRBJ1-6|TRBD1|TRBV6-1|.
TGTGCCAGCAGCGTAACCGGGACAGTAGTTTCACCCCTCCACTTT
CASSVTGTVVSPLHF
>TRBJ2-2|TRBD2|TRBV7-8|few
TGTGCCAGCAAGATACTAGCGGCGAACACCGGGGAGCTGTTTTTT
CASKILAANTGELFF
>TRBJ1-1|.|TRBV12-3/TRBV12-4|.
TGTGCCAGCTATACCGAGTGGCAAAACACTGAAGCTTTCTTT
CASYTEWQNTEAFF
>TRBJ1-3|.|TRBV29-1|.
TGCAGCGCGGGAGGATCTGGAAACACCATATATTTT
CSAGGSGNTIYF
>TRBJ1-2|TRBD1|TRBV7-2|.
TGTGCCAGCAGCTTACGACAGGGAACTAACTATGGCTACACCTTC
CASSLRQGTNYGYTF
>TRBJ1-1|.|TRBV5-1|many
TGCGCCAGCAGCTTTATGTTAGCGGGACGGCAGAGTACTGAAGCTTTCTTT
CASSFMLAGRQSTEAFF
>TRBJ1-5|TRBD1|TRBV12-3/TRBV12-4|many
TGTGCCAGCAGTTTAGCAGGGGGCCTTCAGCCCCAGCATTTT
CASSLAGGLQPQHF
>TRBJ1-2|TRBD1|TRBV6-2/TRBV6-3|.
TGTGCCAGCACTGACGACAGGGTCTATGGCTACACCTTC
CASTDDRVYGYTF
>TRBJ1-2|TRBD1|TRBV19|many
TGTGCCAGTAGTGTGACCGGGACAGGGGGCGACTATGGCTACACCTTC
CASSVTGTGGDYGYTF
>TRBJ1-5|.|TRBV5-1|.
TGCGCCAGCAAAAGGACGGGAGGGGAGGATCAGCCCCAGCATTTT
CASKRTGGEDQPQHF
>TRBJ1-5|TRBD1|TRBV15|many
TGTGCCACCAGCCCCAGGGACAGTTATCAGCCCCAGCATTTT
CATSPRDSYQPQHF
>TRBJ2-5|TRBD2|TRBV12-3/TRBV12-4|many
TGTGCCAGCAGTTTTGGGGCGGGAGGGGAAGAGACCCAGTACTTC
CASSFGAGGEETQYF
>TRBJ2-7|TRBD1|TRBV28|.
TGTGCCAGCTCGCCTCAGGGGGATCTTTCCTACGAGCAGTACTTC
CASSPQGDLSYEQYF
>TRBJ2-6|.|TRBV12-3/TRBV12-4|many
TGTGCCAGCAGTTTGGCGGGGTTTGGGGCCAACGTCCTGACTTTC
CASSLAGFGANVLTF
>TRBJ1-2|.|TRBV7-2|.
TGTGCCAGCAGCGTTCAATACGGGTCCTATGGCTACACCTTC
CASSVQYGSYGYTF
>TRBJ2-7|TRBD1|TRBV29-1|.
TGCAGCGTTGGCTCGGGACAGGGGATTCTGGAGCAGTACTTC
CSVGSGQGILEQYF
>TRBJ2-7|.|TRBV6-1|once
TGTGCCAGCAGTGAAGCGCTTTCATCTGGGGTTCTCTCCTACGAGCAGTACTTC
CASSEALSSGVLSYEQYF
>TRBJ2-7|TRBD1|TRBV30|.
TGTGCCTGGAAGAGGACAGGGAGCGAGCAGTACTTC
CAWKRTGSEQYF
>TRBJ2-7|.|TRBV20-1|many
TGCAGTGCTAGGGAGCGGAAGCAGTACTTC
CSARERKQYF
>TRBJ2-7|TRBD1|TRBV6-5|.
TGTGCCAGCAGTTACTCCCGGACAGGGGGGTCCTACGAGCAGTACTTC
CASSYSRTGGSYEQYF
>TRBJ2-5|.|TRBV7-8|many
TGTGCCAGCAGACCGGACAGAATAGAGACCCAGTACTTC
CASRPDRIETQYF
>TRBJ1-2|.|TRBV6-1|.
TGTGCCAGCAGTGAAGGGACGGGCTACACCTTC
CASSEGTGYTF
>TRBJ1-2|.|TRBV19|many
TGTGCCAGTAGACGACCGAGTCAGGGGAACTATGGCTACACCTTC
CASRRPSQGNYGYTF
>TRBJ2-7|.|TRBV28|few
TGTGCCAGCACCAATAGGGGTGTGCACGAGCAGTACTTC
CASTNRGVHEQYF
>TRBJ1-5|.|TRBV28|many
TGTGCCAGCTTTGGGGTATACAATCAGCCCCAGCATTTT
CASFGVYNQPQHF
>TRBJ2-7|.|TRBV11-1|.
TGTGCCAGCAGCTTGACTACCTCCCGCGAACAGCTCTACGAGCAGTACTTC
CASSLTTSREQLYEQYF
>TRBJ1-1|.|TRBV7-2|.
TGTGCCAGCAGTTATCCACCTGGGACGGGCACTGAAGCTTTCTTT
CASSYPPGTGTEAFF
>TRBJ2-5|.|TRBV6-1|many
TGTGCCAGCAGTGAACAAACGGGATTTTCGTCGGAGACCCAGTACTTC
CASSEQTGFSSETQYF
>TRBJ1-2|.|TRBV11-2|few
TGTGCCAGCAGCTTTCGTGGCAGGAACTATGGCTACACCTTC
CASSFRGRNYGYTF